The 2 T cell receptor beta chains reported below all come from one sample, sequenced in a study of T-cell memory formation after mild COVID-19. MiXCR was run by TCRdb on the 5' RACE reads, yielding one entry per CDR3 protein. The table shows 350,000 to 450,000 distinct CDR3 sequences, with around 27% occurring only once. The sequenced sample was PBMCs or a T cell subset sorted from them (not recorded which). The origin of the receptors is an adult woman who had mild COVID-19 (a few samples of this study predate the infection). Cell type and time point are not known.

The chain is built from TRBV6-5 and TRBJ1-1; no clear D. This CDR3 is 12 amino acids long. V was trimmed by 8 bases and J by 5 bases, leaving 12 bases between them. From germline, CDR1 is MNHEY and CDR2 SVGAGI. The CDR3 bases are TGTGCCAGCTACGAACCGGGAACTGAAGCTTTCTTT. This translates into CASYEPGTEAFF.

The CDR3 protein is CASSPRPQGANTEAFF. As DNA, the CDR3 is TGTGCCAGCTCACCGAGGCCACAGGGGGCAAACACTGAAGCTTTCTTT. The rearrangement links TRBV18 to TRBJ1-1; 9 bases map to TRBD1. The CDR3 covers 16 residues. CDR1 KGHSH and CDR2 LQKENI come from the germline V gene. J was trimmed by 2 bases and V by 3 bases; bases with no gene match: 7.